The clone carrying this T cell receptor (beta chain) was recorded only once. Its antigen is as yet unknown. Produced via immunoSEQ multiplex PCR; TCRdb's table is partial and in-frame only. The table lists roughly 100,000 clones, approximately 88% of them singletons. These data come from a study of T cell responses to AZD1222 COVID-19 vaccine. Study-wide points: There were repertoire samples only from the period after the peak T cell response.

This receptor was taken from an adult in good health. The material was peripheral blood, obtained on day 0 of AZD1222 vaccination.

DNA of the CDR3: TGTGCCAGCAGCTTTTGGGGAGGGAGCAATCAGCCCCAGCATTTT. This translates into CASSFWGGSNQPQHF. The J gene is TRBJ1-5, the V gene TRBV7-2; D gene ambiguous. Germline assignment: CDR1 SGHTA and CDR2 FQGNSA. V dropped 3 bases and J dropped 1 base, with 10 bases sitting between them. This CDR3 comprises 15 residues.